This T cell receptor (beta chain) derives from a study of T cell changes during pregnancy in multiple sclerosis. Sequencing used immunoSEQ multiplex PCR; TCRdb keeps in-frame clones, though not all of them. This table holds under 50,000 clones, about 93% found once. This sample comprised CD8+ T cells from peripheral blood mononuclear cells, obtained after pregnancy. This receptor was taken from a female donor with multiple sclerosis, enrolled in a pregnancy study.

The chain's CDR3 is CASSLQTYNSPLHF. Here the CDR3 DNA reads TGTGCCAGCAGTTTACAGACCTATAATTCACCCCTCCACTTT. This rearrangement joins TRBV27 to TRBJ1-6, with no clear D. Trimming took 2 bases from V and 2 from J, leaving 4 bases between them. The CDR3 length is 14 residues. Germline V gene data show CDR1 as MNHEY and CDR2 as SMNVEV (reference sequence).